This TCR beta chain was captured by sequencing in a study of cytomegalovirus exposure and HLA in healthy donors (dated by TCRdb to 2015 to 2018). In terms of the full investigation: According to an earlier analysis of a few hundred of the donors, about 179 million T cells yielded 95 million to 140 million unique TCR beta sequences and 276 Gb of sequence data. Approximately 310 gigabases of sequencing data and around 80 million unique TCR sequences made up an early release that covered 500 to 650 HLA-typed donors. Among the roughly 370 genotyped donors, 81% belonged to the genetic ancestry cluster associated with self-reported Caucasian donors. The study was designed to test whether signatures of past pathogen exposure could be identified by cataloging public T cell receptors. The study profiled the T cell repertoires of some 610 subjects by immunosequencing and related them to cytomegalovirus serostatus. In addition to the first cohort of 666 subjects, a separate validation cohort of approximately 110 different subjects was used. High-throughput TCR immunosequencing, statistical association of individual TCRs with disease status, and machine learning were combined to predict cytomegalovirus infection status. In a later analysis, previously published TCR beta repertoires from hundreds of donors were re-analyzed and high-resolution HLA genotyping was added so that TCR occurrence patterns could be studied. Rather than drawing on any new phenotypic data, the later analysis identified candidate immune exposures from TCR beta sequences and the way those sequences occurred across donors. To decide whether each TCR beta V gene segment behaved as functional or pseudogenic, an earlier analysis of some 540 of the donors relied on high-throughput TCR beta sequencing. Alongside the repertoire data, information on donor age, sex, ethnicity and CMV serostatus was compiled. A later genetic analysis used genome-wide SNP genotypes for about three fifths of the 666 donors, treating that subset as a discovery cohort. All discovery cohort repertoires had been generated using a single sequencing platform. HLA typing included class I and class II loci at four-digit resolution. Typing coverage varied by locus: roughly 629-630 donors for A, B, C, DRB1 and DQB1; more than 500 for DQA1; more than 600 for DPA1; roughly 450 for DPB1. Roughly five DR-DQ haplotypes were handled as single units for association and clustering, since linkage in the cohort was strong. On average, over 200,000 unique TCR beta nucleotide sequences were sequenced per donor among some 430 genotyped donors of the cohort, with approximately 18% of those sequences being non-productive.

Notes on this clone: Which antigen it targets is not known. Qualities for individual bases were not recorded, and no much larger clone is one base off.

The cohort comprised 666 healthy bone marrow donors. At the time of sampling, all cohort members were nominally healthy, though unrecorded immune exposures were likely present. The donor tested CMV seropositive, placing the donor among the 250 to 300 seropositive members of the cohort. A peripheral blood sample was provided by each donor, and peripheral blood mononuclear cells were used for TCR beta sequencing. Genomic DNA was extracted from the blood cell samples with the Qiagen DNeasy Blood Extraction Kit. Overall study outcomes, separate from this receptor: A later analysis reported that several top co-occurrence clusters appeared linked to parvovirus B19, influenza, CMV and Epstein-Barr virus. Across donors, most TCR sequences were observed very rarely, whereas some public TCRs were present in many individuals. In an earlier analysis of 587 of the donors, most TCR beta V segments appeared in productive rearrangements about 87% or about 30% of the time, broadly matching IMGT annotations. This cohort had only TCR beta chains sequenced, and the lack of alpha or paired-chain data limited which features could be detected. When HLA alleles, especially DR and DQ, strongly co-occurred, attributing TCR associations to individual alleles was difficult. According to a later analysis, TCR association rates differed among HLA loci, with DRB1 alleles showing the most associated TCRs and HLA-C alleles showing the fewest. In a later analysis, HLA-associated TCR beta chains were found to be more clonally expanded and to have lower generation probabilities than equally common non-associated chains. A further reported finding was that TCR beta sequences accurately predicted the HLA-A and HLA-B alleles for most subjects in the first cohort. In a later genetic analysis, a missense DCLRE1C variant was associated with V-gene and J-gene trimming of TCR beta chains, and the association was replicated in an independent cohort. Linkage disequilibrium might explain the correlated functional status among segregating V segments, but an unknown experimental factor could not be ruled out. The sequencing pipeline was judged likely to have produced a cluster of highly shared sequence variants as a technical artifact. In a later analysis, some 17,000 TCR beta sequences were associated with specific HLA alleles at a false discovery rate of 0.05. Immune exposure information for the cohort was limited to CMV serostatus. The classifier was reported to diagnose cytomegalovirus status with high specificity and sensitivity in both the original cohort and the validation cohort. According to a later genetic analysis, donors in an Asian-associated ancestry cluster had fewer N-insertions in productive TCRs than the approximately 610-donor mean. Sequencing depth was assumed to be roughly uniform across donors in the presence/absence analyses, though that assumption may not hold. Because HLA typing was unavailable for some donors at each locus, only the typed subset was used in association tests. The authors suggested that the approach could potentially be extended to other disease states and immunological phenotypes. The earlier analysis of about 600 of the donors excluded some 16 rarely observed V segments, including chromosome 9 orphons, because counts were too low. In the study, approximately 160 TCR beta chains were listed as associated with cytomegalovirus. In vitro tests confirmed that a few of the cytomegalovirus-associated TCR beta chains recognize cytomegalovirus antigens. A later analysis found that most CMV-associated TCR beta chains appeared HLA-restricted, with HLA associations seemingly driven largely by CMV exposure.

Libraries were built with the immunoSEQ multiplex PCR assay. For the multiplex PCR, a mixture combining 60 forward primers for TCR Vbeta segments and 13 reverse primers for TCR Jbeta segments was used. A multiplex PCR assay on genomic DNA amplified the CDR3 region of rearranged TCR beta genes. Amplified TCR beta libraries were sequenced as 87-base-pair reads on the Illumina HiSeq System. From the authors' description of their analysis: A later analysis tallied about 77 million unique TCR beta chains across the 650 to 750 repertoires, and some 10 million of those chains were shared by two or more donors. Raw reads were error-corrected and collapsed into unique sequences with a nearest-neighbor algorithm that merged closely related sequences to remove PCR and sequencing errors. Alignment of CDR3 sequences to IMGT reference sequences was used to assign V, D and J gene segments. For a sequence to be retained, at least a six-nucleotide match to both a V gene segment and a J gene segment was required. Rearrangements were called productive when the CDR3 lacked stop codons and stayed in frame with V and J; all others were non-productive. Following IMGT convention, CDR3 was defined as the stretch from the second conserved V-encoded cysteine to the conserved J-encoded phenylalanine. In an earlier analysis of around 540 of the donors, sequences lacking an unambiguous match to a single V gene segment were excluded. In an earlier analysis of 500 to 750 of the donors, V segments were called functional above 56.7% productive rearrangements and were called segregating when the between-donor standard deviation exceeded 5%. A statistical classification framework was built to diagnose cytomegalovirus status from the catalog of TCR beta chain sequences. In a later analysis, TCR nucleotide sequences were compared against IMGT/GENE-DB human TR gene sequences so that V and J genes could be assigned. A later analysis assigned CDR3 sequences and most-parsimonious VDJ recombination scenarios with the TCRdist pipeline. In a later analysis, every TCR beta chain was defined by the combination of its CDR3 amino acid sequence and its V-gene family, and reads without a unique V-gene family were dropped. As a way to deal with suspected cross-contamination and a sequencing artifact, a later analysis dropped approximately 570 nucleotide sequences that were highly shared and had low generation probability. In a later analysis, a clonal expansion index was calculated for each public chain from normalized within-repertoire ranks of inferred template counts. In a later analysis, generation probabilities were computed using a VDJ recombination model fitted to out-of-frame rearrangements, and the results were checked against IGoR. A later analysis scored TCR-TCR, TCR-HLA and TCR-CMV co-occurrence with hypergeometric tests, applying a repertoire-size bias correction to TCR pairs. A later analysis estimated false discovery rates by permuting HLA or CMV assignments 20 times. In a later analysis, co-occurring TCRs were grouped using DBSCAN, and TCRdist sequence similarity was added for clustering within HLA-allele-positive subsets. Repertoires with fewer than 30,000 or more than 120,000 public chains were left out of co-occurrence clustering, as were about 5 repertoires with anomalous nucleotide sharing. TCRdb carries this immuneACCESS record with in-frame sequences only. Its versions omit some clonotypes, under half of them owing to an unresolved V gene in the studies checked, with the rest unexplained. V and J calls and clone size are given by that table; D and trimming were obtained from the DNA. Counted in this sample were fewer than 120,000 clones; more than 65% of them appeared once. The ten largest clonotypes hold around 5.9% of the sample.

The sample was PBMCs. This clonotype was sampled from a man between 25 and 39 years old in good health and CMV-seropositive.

The DNA reads TGCGCCAGCACCTCGAGGGGGCAAGGTGATTCACCCCTCCACTTT. This is translated as CASTSRGQGDSPLHF. The V and J segments used are TRBV5-1 and TRBJ1-6, with 7 bases aligning to TRBD1. From V the trimming removes 6 bases and from J it removes 8 bases, while the gene matches leave 11 bases of the junction unaccounted for. CDR1 and CDR2, looked up from the germline V gene, are SGHRS and YFSETQ. The CDR3 holds 15 amino acids from the cysteine to the phenylalanine. Here the CDR3 DNA is all that survives: 45 bases in frame from base 1.